A selection of T cell receptor beta chains follows, all from one sample in a study of CD8 T cells in ankylosing spondylitis. TCRdb recomputed calls from the 5' RACE reads with MiXCR, one row per CDR3 protein. The sample yields 450,000 or so distinct CDR3 sequences, more than 25% seen once. Sample: blood, either unsorted or a sorted T cell fraction (not recorded which). The receptors derive from a male donor with ankylosing spondylitis. CDR3s include the opening cysteine and the closing phenylalanine or tryptophan. The D gene is left open where the match is weak. Some rows mark clone size as missing; the rest say once, few, many or name a class of expanded clone.

J: TRBJ2-5; D: NA; size: few; V: TRBV15; CDR3: CATRIGSAQETQYF; DNA: TGTGCCACCCGCATCGGGAGCGCTCAAGAGACCCAGTACTTC
J: TRBJ2-7; D: NA; size: NA; V: TRBV12-3/TRBV12-4; CDR3: CASRGVFQMAYEQYF; DNA: TGTGCCAGCAGGGGGGTCTTCCAGATGGCCTACGAGCAGTACTTC
J: TRBJ1-2; D: NA; size: few; V: TRBV20-1; CDR3: CSARLSGGRGYTF; DNA: TGCAGTGCCCGCCTCAGCGGGGGTCGGGGCTACACCTTC
J: TRBJ2-3; D: NA; size: NA; V: TRBV20-1; CDR3: CSARSGHRTDTQYF; DNA: TGCAGTGCTAGGAGCGGACACCGCACAGATACGCAGTATTTT
J: TRBJ1-2; D: NA; size: few; V: TRBV5-1; CDR3: CASSLIMDSANYGYTF; DNA: TGCGCCAGCAGCCTCATCATGGATTCCGCTAACTATGGCTACACCTTC
J: TRBJ1-2; D: NA; size: NA; V: TRBV7-9; CDR3: CASRIMNRPYYGYTF; DNA: TGTGCCAGCAGGATTATGAACAGGCCTTACTATGGCTACACCTTC
J: TRBJ2-1; D: NA; size: NA; V: TRBV5-1; CDR3: CASSPLAVVSEQFF; DNA: TGCGCCAGCAGCCCCCTGGCAGTAGTTTCGGAGCAGTTCTTC
J: TRBJ2-3; D: TRBD2; size: NA; V: TRBV20-1; CDR3: CCVLPFGLAGGEDTQYF; DNA: TGCTGTGTTTTACCTTTCGGACTAGCGGGAGGGGAAGATACGCAGTATTTT
J: TRBJ1-5; D: TRBD1; size: NA; V: TRBV2; CDR3: CASTLGTGYRSNQPQHF; DNA: TGTGCCAGCACCCTAGGGACAGGCTACAGGTCCAATCAGCCCCAGCATTTT
J: TRBJ2-3; D: TRBD1; size: once; V: TRBV19; CDR3: CASSSTHRGLTDTQYF; DNA: TGTGCCAGTAGTTCCACCCACAGGGGGCTGACAGATACGCAGTATTTT
J: TRBJ2-1; D: NA; size: many; V: TRBV12-3/TRBV12-4; CDR3: CASSLASGPNDEQFF; DNA: TGTGCCAGCAGTTTGGCCAGCGGCCCAAACGATGAGCAGTTCTTC
J: TRBJ1-2; D: TRBD1; size: few; V: TRBV7-8; CDR3: CASSVDRGQFSGYTF; DNA: TGTGCCAGCAGCGTCGACAGGGGGCAGTTCTCTGGCTACACCTTC
J: TRBJ2-3; D: NA; size: few; V: TRBV20-1; CDR3: CSARDWAGTLGTDTQYF; DNA: TGCAGTGCTAGAGATTGGGCAGGGACCTTAGGCACAGATACGCAGTATTTT
J: TRBJ1-5; D: TRBD1; size: NA; V: TRBV20-1; CDR3: CSATVMGQASNQPQHF; DNA: TGCAGTGCTACCGTCATGGGACAGGCGAGCAATCAGCCCCAGCATTTT
J: TRBJ2-3; D: NA; size: NA; V: TRBV6-5; CDR3: CASSYLAGHSTDTQYF; DNA: TGTGCCAGCAGTTACCTTGCGGGACATAGCACAGATACGCAGTATTTT
J: TRBJ2-7; D: TRBD2; size: NA; V: TRBV20-1; CDR3: CSARDVLAGYEQYF; DNA: TGCAGTGCTAGAGATGTCCTAGCGGGATACGAGCAGTACTTC
J: TRBJ1-5; D: TRBD1; size: NA; V: TRBV12-3/TRBV12-4; CDR3: CASTLTGGDQPQHF; DNA: TGTGCCAGCACCTTGACAGGGGGGGATCAGCCCCAGCATTTT
J: TRBJ2-1; D: NA; size: few; V: TRBV5-1; CDR3: CASSLAGQSLRF; DNA: TGCGCCAGCAGCTTGGCCGGGCAATCCCTCCGCTTC
J: TRBJ2-2; D: TRBD1; size: many; V: TRBV10-3; CDR3: CAIREPGTGATGELFF; DNA: TGTGCCATCAGGGAACCCGGGACAGGGGCAACCGGGGAGCTGTTTTTT
J: TRBJ2-7; D: TRBD2; size: NA; V: TRBV15; CDR3: CATSRVKAGGDEQYF; DNA: TGTGCCACCAGCAGAGTTAAAGCGGGAGGGGACGAGCAGTACTTC
J: TRBJ2-7; D: NA; size: few; V: TRBV20-1; CDR3: CSVLGDGSWYEQYF; DNA: TGCAGTGTGTTGGGAGACGGGAGCTGGTACGAGCAGTACTTC
J: TRBJ1-6; D: NA; size: many; V: TRBV3-1; CDR3: CASSQDRSTSPLHF; DNA: TGTGCCAGCAGCCAAGATCGGAGTACGTCACCCCTCCACTTT
J: TRBJ1-5; D: TRBD1; size: few; V: TRBV2; CDR3: CASEPLTGGNQPQHF; DNA: TGTGCCAGCGAGCCTCTGACAGGGGGCAATCAGCCCCAGCATTTT
J: TRBJ1-2; D: TRBD1; size: NA; V: TRBV3-1; CDR3: CASSHAGGGHGYTF; DNA: TGTGCCAGCAGCCACGCAGGGGGCGGGCATGGCTACACCTTC
J: TRBJ2-1; D: TRBD2; size: NA; V: TRBV20-1; CDR3: CSAQPRQGRGLAGREQFF; DNA: TGCAGTGCTCAACCAAGGCAGGGAAGGGGGCTAGCGGGAAGGGAGCAGTTCTTC
J: TRBJ1-1; D: NA; size: NA; V: TRBV19; CDR3: CASSIERALNTEAFF; DNA: TGTGCCAGTAGTATAGAACGGGCCCTGAACACTGAAGCTTTCTTT
J: TRBJ2-1; D: NA; size: few; V: TRBV15; CDR3: CATSRDAAGTYNEQFF; DNA: TGTGCCACCAGCAGAGATGCGGCCGGGACCTACAATGAGCAGTTCTTC
J: TRBJ2-3; D: TRBD2; size: NA; V: TRBV5-1; CDR3: CASSFAVSLAGKDTQYF; DNA: TGCGCCAGCAGCTTTGCAGTCTCCCTAGCGGGAAAAGATACGCAGTATTTT
J: TRBJ2-5; D: NA; size: NA; V: TRBV20-1; CDR3: CSASPGSETQYF; DNA: TGCAGTGCTAGTCCAGGTTCAGAGACCCAGTACTTC
J: TRBJ2-1; D: NA; size: NA; V: TRBV5-1; CDR3: CASSLEGEGSEQFF; DNA: TGCGCCAGCAGCTTGGAGGGGGAAGGCAGTGAGCAGTTCTTC
J: TRBJ1-2; D: TRBD1; size: few; V: TRBV6-5; CDR3: CASSLAGTGVGYTF; DNA: TGTGCCAGCAGTTTAGCCGGGACAGGGGTCGGCTACACCTTC
J: TRBJ2-7; D: NA; size: few; V: TRBV7-2; CDR3: CASSLDSTFYEQYF; DNA: TGTGCCAGCAGCCTTGACAGTACTTTCTACGAGCAGTACTTC
J: TRBJ1-2; D: TRBD1; size: NA; V: TRBV20-1; CDR3: CSAATGTGYGYTF; DNA: TGCAGTGCGGCTACCGGGACAGGATATGGCTACACCTTC
J: TRBJ1-1; D: NA; size: NA; V: TRBV11-1; CDR3: CASSLARLGSSRAFF; DNA: TGTGCCAGCAGCTTAGCGCGTTTGGGATCCAGTCGGGCTTTCTTT
J: TRBJ1-1; D: NA; size: few; V: TRBV19; CDR3: CASMLDRLNTEAFF; DNA: TGTGCCAGTATGCTTGACCGATTGAACACTGAAGCTTTCTTT
J: TRBJ2-2; D: NA; size: NA; V: TRBV18; CDR3: CASSPRRGANTGELFF; DNA: TGTGCCAGCTCACCAAGGAGGGGCGCAAACACCGGGGAGCTGTTTTTT
J: TRBJ1-5; D: NA; size: NA; V: TRBV20-1; CDR3: CSARDPIQGSYQPQHF; DNA: TGCAGTGCTAGAGATCCCATCCAGGGTAGTTATCAGCCCCAGCATTTT
J: TRBJ2-7; D: NA; size: NA; V: TRBV19; CDR3: CASSKRITYEQYF; DNA: TGTGCCAGTAGTAAGAGGATAACATACGAGCAGTACTTC
J: TRBJ1-2; D: NA; size: many; V: TRBV30; CDR3: CAWKPRFRDYGYTF; DNA: TGTGCCTGGAAGCCCCGATTCCGGGACTATGGCTACACCTTC
J: TRBJ2-7; D: NA; size: NA; V: TRBV13; CDR3: CASSRPQISYEQYF; DNA: TGTGCCAGCAGCCGACCGCAGATCTCCTACGAGCAGTACTTC
J: TRBJ1-2; D: TRBD1; size: NA; V: TRBV10-2; CDR3: CASSRDRGLDGYTF; DNA: TGCGCCAGCAGTAGGGACAGGGGGCTCGATGGCTACACCTTC